The T cell receptor (beta chain) under discussion was sequenced for a study of CD8 T cells in Susac syndrome. Study-wide context: Blood was drawn from patients with Susac syndrome. At that point, they were therapy-naive, on corticosteroids, or on intravenous immunoglobulin alone.

Reverse transcription of about 0.45 to 1 ug RNA was carried out with random hexamers. TCRdb analysed the immunoSEQ multiplex PCR reads with MiXCR anew, one entry per CDR3 protein. Of some 210,000 distinct CDR3 sequences in the sample, roughly 93% are singletons; the top ten hold 0.15%. Germline V CDR1 and CDR2: LNHDA, SQIVND (reference sequence). V lost 7 bases, J lost 0 bases, and 7 bases lay in between. The length of the CDR3 is 13 residues. This sequence joins TRBV19 and TRBJ1-3; D not resolved. The source is a human donor with Susac syndrome. Sequencing input: CD4+ T cells from PBMCs. As DNA, the CDR3 is TGTGCCAGTAATTCGGGCTCTGGAAACACCATATATTTT. Its protein is CASNSGSGNTIYF. The full variable domain, in which reference TRBV19 and TRBJ1-3 provide the parts outside the CDR3, is DGGITQSPKYLFRKEGQNVTLSCEQNLNHDAMYWYRQDPGQGLRLIYYSQIVNDFQKGDIAEGYSVSREKKESFPLTVTSAQKNPTAFYLCASNSGSGNTIYFGEGSWLTVV.